These 11 T cell receptor beta chains were all obtained from the same sample, sequenced in a study of control samples from healthy donors and cancer patients. The repertoire was sequenced with immunoSEQ multiplex PCR; TCRdb's copy has only in-frame clones and lacks some. The data hold roughly 150,000 clones, with about nine tenths observed a single time. Sequenced: blood. The source of these receptors is a man aged 30 to 45 in good health.

The chain joins TRBV24-1 to TRBJ2-3; 7 bases are shared with TRBD1. Looked up from germline, CDR1 is KGHDR and CDR2 is SFDVKD. The CDR3 length is 12 residues. With 5 bases clipped from V and 9 bases from J, the junction kept 4 bases outside the gene matches. CDR3 coding DNA: TGTGCCACCAGTGCGGGGACAGCCACGCAGTATTTT. It codes for CATSAGTATQYF.

V is TRBV7-6 and J is TRBJ2-5; TRBD2 matches 7 bases. Germline V gives CDR1 SGHVS, CDR2 FNYEAQ. The ends lost 5 bases at V and 7 bases at J; junction bases unmatched: 16. This CDR3 is 16 amino acids long. CDR3 sequence: CASSPHRGTTRGTQYF. In DNA, the CDR3 is TGTGCCAGCAGCCCACATCGGGGGACTACGCGAGGGACCCAGTACTTC.

CDR3 nucleotides: TGTGCCAGCAGTTTAAGGTCAGGGAGAGACGAGCAGTACTTC. Translating gives CASSLRSGRDEQYF. The chain links TRBV6-5 to TRBJ2-7, with D possibly called TRBD1 or TRBD2 (5 bases each). Trimming stripped 4 bases from V and 5 bases from J, with 15 bases between. Germline values: CDR1 MNHEY, CDR2 SVGAGI. The CDR3 consists of 14 residues.

The V call is TRBV6-5, the J call TRBJ1-2; 9 bases align to TRBD1. The CDR3 is 14 amino acids. The J segment lost 7 bases and the V segment lost 5 bases, leaving 8 bases of the junction unmatched. Germline V gene sequence: CDR1 MNHEY, CDR2 SVGAGI. The CDR3 sequence: CASSMTGGGSGYTF. In DNA, the CDR3 is TGTGCCAGCAGTATGACAGGGGGAGGTAGTGGCTACACCTTC.

In its sample, this clone was seen once. The chain combines TRBV5-1 with TRBJ1-4; unclear D gene. Trimming cost V 0 bases and J 4 bases, with 7 bases left between them. The CDR3 has 14 residues. Germline V gene lookup returns CDR1 SGHRS and CDR2 YFSETQ. CDR3 region: CASSLGFINEKLFF. Written as DNA, the CDR3 is TGCGCCAGCAGCTTGGGTTTCATTAATGAAAAACTGTTTTTT.

The chain employs TRBV19 and TRBJ1-6; unclear D gene. Germline CDR1 reads LNHDA; CDR2 reads SQIVND (reference sequence). This CDR3 contains 15 residues. V was trimmed by 7 bases and J by 6 bases, leaving 16 bases between them. DNA of the CDR3: TGTGCCAGTAAGGAAGGGTCCTTTGGTAATTCACCCCTCCACTTT. Its translation is CASKEGSFGNSPLHF.

The V gene is TRBV29-1, the J gene TRBJ2-1; D is perhaps TRBD1 (5 bases). CDR3 size: 10 residues. The germline V and J ends were trimmed by 5 bases and 12 bases, with 11 bases remaining between them. Germline CDR1 is SQVTM and CDR2 is ANQGSEA. Here the CDR3 reads CSVSSDRQFF. Written as DNA, the CDR3 is TGCAGCGTTTCCTCTGACAGGCAGTTCTTC.

This chain uses TRBV27 with TRBJ2-7; D is unresolved. Trimming removed 3 bases from V and 0 bases from J, with 9 bases in between. CDR3 length: 14 residues. Germline-derived CDR1 and CDR2 are MNHEY and SMNVEV (reference sequence). The CDR3 region has the DNA TGTGCCAGCAGTTTGGACCCCAACTCCTACGAGCAGTACTTC. Translated: CASSLDPNSYEQYF.

J is TRBJ1-4 and V is TRBV7-6, with D perhaps matching TRBD1 (6 bases). Per germline, CDR1 SGHVS and CDR2 FNYEAQ. The CDR3 contains 15 residues. V was cut by 5 bases and J by 5 bases, with 15 bases left in between. Written as DNA, the CDR3 is TGTGCCAGCAGCCAAGGAACAGGGCGGAATGAAAAACTGTTTTTT. Its translation is CASSQGTGRNEKLFF.

The chain links TRBV5-1 to TRBJ1-1; D is undetermined. V was shortened by 0 bases and J by 6 bases, with 9 bases between the two germline ends. This CDR3 has 13 amino acids. Germline values: CDR1 SGHRS, CDR2 YFSETQ. The CDR3 here is CASSLDEGSEAFF. The DNA for the CDR3 is TGCGCCAGCAGCTTGGACGAGGGCTCTGAAGCTTTCTTT.

This clone occurred once. This chain uses TRBV5-4 with TRBJ2-7; D might be TRBD1 (6 bases). The CDR3 runs to 15 residues. The V gene's germline CDR1 is SGHNT and CDR2 YYREEE (reference sequence). Trimming took off 2 bases at V and 3 bases at J, with 15 bases between the two ends. CDR3 region: CASSLGTDSLYEQYF. CDR3 DNA: TGTGCCAGCAGCTTAGGAACGGACAGCCTCTACGAGCAGTACTTC.